This entry is about one TCR beta chain. Its antigen is not known. This record comes from a study of T cells after yellow fever vaccination. Study findings and constraints: Most primary-vaccination clones reappeared after the booster (about 96% CD4, approximately 88% CD8). Secondary responses were weaker yet peaked faster, day 5 versus 15.

V lost 4 bases, J lost 0 bases, and 22 bases lay in between. The CDR3 has 19 residues. Per the germline V gene, CDR1 is LGHNT and CDR2 is FRNRAP. TCRdb analysed the 5' RACE reads with MiXCR anew, one entry per CDR3 protein. Altogether roughly 340,000 distinct CDR3 sequences are present, 8% to 10% being singletons, with the ten largest covering roughly 18%. The sample consisted of PBMCs, taken on the day of the first yellow fever vaccination. The chain carries TRBV12-5 and TRBJ2-4; D possibly corresponds to TRBD2 (7 bases). This sequence originates from a man aged 18 to 30 who received the YFV17D yellow fever vaccine. The CDR3 spells CASGSPHGGLRLAKNIQYF. The CDR3, as DNA: TGTGCTAGTGGTTCGCCTCACGGGGGGCTCCGCCTAGCCAAAAACATTCAGTACTTC.